The 8 T cell receptor beta chains below come from one sample, sequenced in a study of spatial heterogeneity in lung cancer. TCRdb used MiXCR to reprocess the 5' RACE reads, holding one entry per CDR3 protein. Among 95,000 to 130,000 distinct CDR3 sequences listed, 10% to 15% were seen once. Time point denoted: blood at routine non-recurrence follow-up after resection. Sequencing was performed on whole RNA extracted from tumor and nontumor lung tissue, or from frozen PBMC, and the material was left unsorted. This material consisted of PBMCs, taken at follow-up. Receptors were obtained from a male donor with early-stage non-small cell lung cancer.

This clonotype was detected ten times or more. The rearrangement joins TRBV7-9 to TRBJ1-4, with D unclear. The CDR3 has 11 residues. V gave up 2 bases and J gave up 8 bases, with 3 bases separating them. CDR1 is SEHNR and CDR2 is FQNEAQ in the germline V gene (reference sequence). DNA of the CDR3: TGTGCCAGCAGCTTAAAGGAAAAACTGTTTTTT. This codes for CASSLKEKLFF. Drawing the rest from reference TRBV7-9 and TRBJ1-4, the complete variable domain is DTGVSQNPRHKITKRGQNVTFRCDPISEHNRLYWYRQTLGQGPEFLTYFQNEAQLEKSRLLSDRFSAERPKGSFSTLEIQRTEQGDSAMYLCASSLKEKLFFGSGTQLSVL.

The chain joins TRBV12-3 or TRBV12-4 to TRBJ2-3; TRBD1 might be the D (5 bases). This CDR3 is built from 13 residues. Deletions cut 3 bases from V and 6 bases from J, with 10 bases between. CDR3 bases: TGTGCCAGCAGTTTCGGGCAGGGTGATACGCAGTATTTT. Protein sequence: CASSFGQGDTQYF.

This clonotype was detected only a few times. This sequence joins TRBV12-3 or TRBV12-4 and TRBJ1-6, with D perhaps TRBD1 (6 bases). This CDR3 has 14 residues. Deletions cut 1 base from V and 9 bases from J, with 10 bases between. CDR3 sequence reads: CASSLEQGSSPLHF. In DNA form, the CDR3 reads TGTGCCAGCAGTTTAGAACAGGGAAGTTCACCCCTCCACTTT.

In this sample, this clonotype turned up many times. The CDR3 is CASSVGNRANYGYTF. In DNA form, the CDR3 reads TGTGCCAGCAGCGTAGGGAACAGGGCTAACTATGGCTACACCTTC. The gene calls are TRBV9 and TRBJ1-2, with D perhaps matching TRBD1 (6 bases). The V and J ends lost 0 bases and 0 bases respectively, with 9 bases between them. CDR3 length equals 15 residues. Germline V gives CDR1 SGDLS, CDR2 YYNGEE.

This clonotype was picked up many times. The V gene is TRBV19, the J gene TRBJ1-2; the D is unclear. In germline, CDR1 is LNHDA, CDR2 SQIVND (reference sequence). This CDR3 comprises 15 residues. Trimming took off 11 bases at V and 3 bases at J, with 22 bases between the two ends. CDR3 sequence (DNA): TGTGCCTCTACCCCCCCCACGGCGGGCTACTATGGCTACACCTTC. Encoded protein: CASTPPTAGYYGYTF. Based on the CDR3 plus reference TRBV19 and TRBJ1-2, the full variable domain is DGGITQSPKYLFRKEGQNVTLSCEQNLNHDAMYWYRQDPGQGLRLIYYSQIVNDFQKGDIAEGYSVSREKKESFPLTVTSAQKNPTAFYLCASTPPTAGYYGYTFGSGTRLTVV.

This clonotype was picked up many times. The CDR3 DNA is TGCGCCAGCAGCTTAATGGAGAGAAATTCACCCCTCCACTTT. It encodes CASSLMERNSPLHF. The V and J genes are TRBV5-1 and TRBJ1-6; D not certain. CDR3 length equals 14 residues. The germline CDR1 and CDR2 sequences are SGHRS and YFSETQ. Trimming stripped 2 bases from V and 7 bases from J, with 10 bases between.

On this clonotype itself: Possible read error: a much larger clone is one base away. The gene calls are TRBV29-1 and TRBJ2-1; D is possibly TRBD1 (5 bases). The germline V and J ends were trimmed by 7 bases and 9 bases, with 13 bases remaining between them. CDR1 and CDR2 from the germline V gene are SQVTM and ANQGSEA. The CDR3 covers 11 residues. The CDR3 here is CSARGASEQFF. CDR3 sequence (DNA): TGCAGCGCCCGTGGGGCGTCTGAGCAGTTCTTC.

This clonotype was seen repeatedly, ten times or more. The chain links TRBV28 to TRBJ2-7; maybe TRBD2 (6 bases). The germline V and J ends were trimmed by 3 bases and 1 base, with 10 bases remaining between them. CDR1 is MDHEN and CDR2 is SYDVKM in the germline V gene. The CDR3 loop spans 14 amino acids. The CDR3 is CASSFSGGSYEQYF. The CDR3 nucleotides are TGTGCCAGCAGTTTTTCTGGGGGGTCCTACGAGCAGTACTTC. The variable domain in full, with the rest retrieved from reference TRBV28 and TRBJ2-7, is DVKVTQSSRYLVKRTGEKVFLECVQDMDHENMFWYRQDPGLGLRLIYFSYDVKMKEKGDIPEGYSVSREKKERFSLILESASTNQTSMYLCASSFSGGSYEQYFGPGTRLTVT.